One and the same sample provided the 21 T cell receptor beta chains below, sequenced in a study of CD8 T cell repertoires and HIV-1 epitope variants. Sequenced by immunoSEQ multiplex PCR; TCRdb stores in-frame clones only, minus some. Among 4,500 to 5,500 clones listed, more than 60% were seen once. Antigens of these TCRs are unknown. Sequencing used cultured CD8+ T cells derived from PBMCs. The receptors here all came from a male donor with HIV.

The table lists this clone with a count of one. The chain carries TRBV28 and TRBJ2-3; weak D call: TRBD2 (6 bases). Germline lookup yields CDR1 MDHEN and CDR2 SYDVKM. V was shortened by 4 bases and J by 2 bases, with 16 bases between the two germline ends. The CDR3 totals 16 residues. The CDR3 here is CASSSSGRIYTDTQYF. CDR3 coding DNA: TGTGCCAGCAGTTCCTCCGGGAGAATCTACACAGATACGCAGTATTTT.

The gene calls are TRBV5-1 and TRBJ1-1, with D perhaps matching TRBD1 (6 bases). The CDR3 has 12 amino acids. Trimming pared 4 bases from V and 6 bases from J, leaving 10 bases between. The germline gives CDR1 SGHRS, CDR2 YFSETQ. CDR3 coding DNA: TGCGCCAGCAGCGGGGGGGCCGCTGAAGCTTTCTTT. Protein sequence: CASSGGAAEAFF.

This chain joins TRBV7-9 and TRBJ2-1, with 10 bases aligning to TRBD1. The CDR3 is made up of 15 amino acids. The germline CDR1 and CDR2 sequences are SEHNR and FQNEAQ (reference sequence). J gave up 6 bases and V 4 bases, and 6 bases lay outside the gene matches. CDR3 sequence reads: CASSYWDRGINEQFF. CDR3 in DNA: TGTGCCAGCAGCTACTGGGACAGGGGAATCAATGAGCAGTTCTTC.

This clone was counted a few times. V and J are TRBV4-1 and TRBJ2-1, with 9 bases aligning to TRBD2. Losses at the gene ends were 1 base for V and 14 bases for J; bases not matched to a gene: 9. The CDR3 runs 14 residues. Per germline, CDR1 MGHRA and CDR2 YSYEKL. The CDR3 sequence: CASSQGSSGAEEFF. The DNA of the CDR3 is TGCGCCAGCAGCCAAGGGTCTAGCGGGGCGGAGGAGTTCTTC.

This clone appeared a few times. The V and J genes are TRBV19 and TRBJ1-6, with TRBD1 as a possible D gene (6 bases). The CDR3 is 14 amino acids. In germline, CDR1 is LNHDA, CDR2 SQIVND (reference sequence). The V gene lost 5 bases and the J gene lost 9 bases, with 14 bases spanning the gap. CDR3 in amino acids: CASSQRQGTSPLHF. The CDR3 bases are TGTGCCAGTAGTCAAAGGCAGGGGACTTCACCCCTCCACTTT.

V gene TRBV19 combines with J gene TRBJ2-3; TRBD2 agrees at 7 bases. With 5 bases clipped from V and 2 bases from J, the junction kept 4 bases outside the gene matches. The germline CDR1 and CDR2 sequences are LNHDA and SQIVND (reference sequence). The CDR3 loop spans 14 amino acids. CDR3 sequence: CASSDGGSTDTQYF. The CDR3 bases are TGTGCCAGTAGTGACGGGGGGTCCACAGATACGCAGTATTTT. The full variable domain, its missing parts supplied by reference TRBV19 and TRBJ2-3, is DGGITQSPKYLFRKEGQNVTLSCEQNLNHDAMYWYRQDPGQGLRLIYYSQIVNDFQKGDIAEGYSVSREKKESFPLTVTSAQKNPTAFYLCASSDGGSTDTQYFGPGTRLTVL.

The chain is built from TRBV5-1 and TRBJ2-7; a weak D match, TRBD2 (6 bases). The germline V gene has CDR1 SGHRS and CDR2 YFSETQ. The germline V and J ends were trimmed by 4 bases and 7 bases, with 21 bases remaining between them. The CDR3 has 15 amino acids. CDR3 in DNA: TGCGCCAGCAGCCCCTCGAGGGTAGCGGCCGAAGAGCAGTACTTC. Its translation: CASSPSRVAAEEQYF.

The J gene is TRBJ2-1, the V gene TRBV27; D is possibly TRBD1 (6 bases). Germline assignment: CDR1 MNHEY and CDR2 SMNVEV (reference sequence). The CDR3 runs 14 residues. Trimming pared 9 bases from V and 6 bases from J, leaving 18 bases between. For the CDR3, the DNA is TGTGCCAGTGCGCAAATCAGACAGGTCAATGAGCAGTTCTTC. Encoded protein: CASAQIRQVNEQFF.

This clone was seen only a few times. V is TRBV28 and J is TRBJ1-5, with 9 bases identical to TRBD1. The CDR3 contains 14 residues. The ends lost 6 bases at V and 7 bases at J; junction bases unmatched: 7. The germline CDR1 and CDR2 sequences are MDHEN and SYDVKM. This CDR3 reads CASSSTGGEQPQHF. In nucleotides, the CDR3 is TGTGCCAGCAGCTCGACAGGGGGGGAACAGCCCCAGCATTTT.

This sequence joins TRBV11-1 and TRBJ2-1; 7 bases align to TRBD2. CDR1 SGHAT and CDR2 FQDESV come from the germline V gene (reference sequence). V lost 8 bases to trimming and J lost 7 bases; unmatched junction nucleotides: 14. The CDR3 is made up of 15 amino acids. The CDR3 coding sequence is TGTGCCAGCGGTTTACTCGGCGGGGGAGTAAATGAGCAGTTCTTC. Its protein product is CASGLLGGGVNEQFF.

In its sample, this clone was seen a few times. The V call is TRBV28, the J call TRBJ2-7; D is unresolved. Trimming left V 4 bases short and J 0 bases short, with 4 bases between. This CDR3 is built from 12 residues. CDR1 is MDHEN and CDR2 is SYDVKM in the germline V gene. The CDR3, as DNA: TGTGCCAGCAGTTCAGACTCCTACGAGCAGTACTTC. It translates to CASSSDSYEQYF.

The chain couples TRBV9 to TRBJ2-1; the D gene is possibly TRBD1 (6 bases). Trimming shortened V by 0 bases and J by 7 bases, and 8 bases separated the two germline ends. Germline V gives CDR1 SGDLS, CDR2 YYNGEE. The CDR3 covers 13 residues. CDR3 DNA sequence: TGTGCCAGCAGCGTAGGGACAGATAATGAGCAGTTCTTC. Amino acid sequence: CASSVGTDNEQFF.

This clone was counted a single time. In DNA form, the CDR3 reads TGCAGCGTGGGGGACTTCTCTGGGGCCAACGTCCTGACTTTC. Amino acids: CSVGDFSGANVLTF. This rearrangement joins TRBV29-1 to TRBJ2-6; maybe TRBD2 (6 bases). Germline CDR1 is SQVTM and CDR2 is ANQGSEA. The CDR3 runs 14 residues. With 6 bases removed from V and 0 bases from J, the gap between germline ends came to 9 bases.

The table lists this clone with a count of one. The chain uses TRBV5-1 and TRBJ2-5; D not certain. The CDR3 consists of 16 residues. With 1 base removed from V and 2 bases from J, the gap between germline ends came to 15 bases. Germline CDR1 reads SGHRS; CDR2 reads YFSETQ. CDR3 sequence (DNA): TGCGCCAGCAGCTTGACACGCCGCCTTTCTCAAGAGACCCAGTACTTC. Protein: CASSLTRRLSQETQYF.

The V and J genes are TRBV27 and TRBJ2-4; 14 bases map to TRBD2. CDR1 MNHEY and CDR2 SMNVEV come from the germline V gene (reference sequence). CDR3 length equals 14 residues. Germline trimming cut 2 bases from V and 12 bases from J; bases unmatched to any gene: 3. CDR3 DNA: TGTGCCAGCAGTTTAGGGACTAGCGGGAGTAATCAGTACTTC. Its protein product is CASSLGTSGSNQYF.

This sequence joins TRBV5-6 and TRBJ2-5; the match to TRBD2 covers 9 bases. Trimming took 1 base from V and 3 from J; bases not matched to a gene: 7. The CDR3 covers 16 residues. Germline V gene data show CDR1 as SGHDT and CDR2 as YYEEEE. The CDR3 loop is CASSLSLERGEETQYF. Here the CDR3 DNA reads TGTGCCAGCAGCTTGAGTTTAGAGCGGGGGGAAGAGACCCAGTACTTC. The whole variable domain, remainder taken from reference TRBV5-6 and TRBJ2-5, is DAGVTQSPTHLIKTRGQQVTLRCSPKSGHDTVSWYQQALGQGPQFIFQYYEEEERQRGNFPDRFSGHQFPNYSSELNVNALLLGDSALYLCASSLSLERGEETQYFGPGTRLLVL.

The chain carries TRBV5-4 and TRBJ1-2; 7 bases fit TRBD1. Germline CDR1 reads SGHNT; CDR2 reads YYREEE (reference sequence). This CDR3 contains 14 residues. Trimming cost V 0 bases and J 2 bases; bases outside gene matches: 1. The CDR3 loop is CASSLGQGNYGYTF. The DNA of the CDR3 is TGTGCCAGCAGCTTGGGACAGGGAAACTATGGCTACACCTTC.

This chain links TRBV6-4 with TRBJ1-4; tentative D call: TRBD1 (5 bases). CDR3 length: 14 amino acids. The ends were cut back, 6 bases at V and 5 bases at J, with 13 bases in the middle. Per the germline V gene, CDR1 is MRHNA and CDR2 is SNTAGT. CDR3 sequence reads: CASRGQGSNEKLFF. DNA of the CDR3: TGTGCCAGCAGGGGCCAGGGCTCGAATGAAAAACTGTTTTTT.

The genes are TRBV6-5 and TRBJ1-5, with no clear D. The CDR3 runs to 13 residues. Germline CDR1 and CDR2: MNHEY and SVGAGI. V gave up 8 bases and J gave up 3 bases, with 11 bases separating them. CDR3 sequence reads: CASAAQNNQPQHF. The CDR3 DNA follows: TGTGCCAGCGCCGCACAGAACAATCAGCCCCAGCATTTT.

V is TRBV14 and J is TRBJ1-3; D unresolved. There are 15 residues in the CDR3. The V gene's germline CDR1 is SGHDN and CDR2 FVKESK. V was shortened by 1 base and J by 1 base, with 8 bases between the two germline ends. CDR3 bases: TGTGCCAGCAGCCAAGCACTGGGTTCTGGAAACACCATATATTTT. Amino acids: CASSQALGSGNTIYF.

The chain combines TRBV28 with TRBJ1-5, with 11 bases lining up with TRBD1. The CDR3 is made up of 15 amino acids. Trimming removed 3 bases from V and 6 bases from J; junction bases left unmatched: 4. Germline loops: CDR1 MDHEN, CDR2 SYDVKM. This CDR3 reads CASSLGQGGTQPQHF. As DNA, the CDR3 is TGTGCCAGCAGTTTGGGACAGGGGGGGACTCAGCCCCAGCATTTT.